The 30 T cell receptor beta chains reported below all come from one sample, sequenced in a study of CD8+ T cells in alopecia areata. Treatment meaning: oral pan-JAK inhibitor, 5-10 mg twice daily. Investigators isolated RNA and reverse transcribed it into cDNA to act as the sequencing template. Sequencing used immunoSEQ multiplex PCR; TCRdb keeps in-frame clones, though not all of them. The sample lists more than 150,000 clones, roughly 53% seen once, with around 12% in the top ten. The input for sequencing was CD8+ T cells sorted from blood, taken at week 24, from a patient treated with tofacitinib. The receptors stem from a human donor with alopecia areata.

V and J are TRBV29-1 and TRBJ2-7; 9 positions agree with TRBD1. Per the germline V gene, CDR1 is SQVTM and CDR2 is ANQGSEA. The CDR3 loop spans 15 amino acids. V shed 0 bases, J shed 3 bases, and the junction held 6 bases outside the gene matches. CDR3 sequence: CSVEETGGEVYEQYF. Here the CDR3 DNA reads TGCAGCGTTGAAGAAACAGGGGGCGAGGTCTACGAGCAGTACTTC.

V gene TRBV30 combines with J gene TRBJ2-1; unclear D gene. This CDR3 region has 13 residues. CDR1 and CDR2 (germline): GTSNPN, SVGIG (reference sequence). V was cut by 4 bases and J by 6 bases, with 13 bases left in between. The CDR3 is CAWMRILSNEQFF. CDR3 DNA: TGTGCCTGGATGAGAATCCTAAGCAATGAGCAGTTCTTC.

The chain links TRBV5-1 to TRBJ1-1; D possibly corresponds to TRBD1 (5 bases). The CDR3 contains 13 residues. Per germline, CDR1 SGHRS and CDR2 YFSETQ. V shed 4 bases and J shed 3 bases, with 10 bases lying between them. The chain's CDR3 is CASSRWTYTEAFF. CDR3 DNA sequence: TGCGCCAGCAGCAGATGGACATACACTGAAGCTTTCTTT.

J is TRBJ1-3 and V is TRBV4-2; the D gene is possibly TRBD1 (5 bases). Germline loops: CDR1 LGHNA, CDR2 YNFKEQ. CDR3 size: 15 residues. The V gene lost 1 base and the J gene lost 3 bases, with 10 bases spanning the gap. The CDR3 region has the DNA TGTGCCAGCAGCCAAGGTGGGGGGATTGGAAACACCATATATTTT. The encoded protein is CASSQGGGIGNTIYF.

V and J are TRBV23-1 and TRBJ2-7, with D perhaps matching TRBD1 or TRBD2 (6 bases each). TRBV23-1 is assigned to the ORF class and has an uncertain function. Deletions cut 0 bases from V and 0 bases from J, with 15 bases between. The CDR3 is 17 amino acids. CDR3 in DNA: TGCGCCAGCAGTCAATCAGGGGGGTGGCAGAACTCCTACGAGCAGTACTTC. Translated, it gives CASSQSGGWQNSYEQYF.

This clone was seen a handful of times. This chain connects TRBV7-9 to TRBJ1-2; TRBD1 matches 11 bases. Germline assignment: CDR1 SEHNR and CDR2 FQNEAQ (reference sequence). This CDR3 has 15 amino acids. V gave up 1 base and J gave up 6 bases; unmatched junction bases: 4. The CDR3 reads CASSLGTGGADGYTF. CDR3 DNA: TGTGCCAGCAGCTTAGGGACAGGGGGCGCTGATGGCTACACCTTC.

This chain links TRBV6-1 with TRBJ2-3, with 9 bases aligning to TRBD2. The length of the CDR3 is 15 residues. Germline V gives CDR1 MNHNS, CDR2 SASEGT. V was pared by 8 bases and J by 3 bases, with 9 bases of the junction left unmatched. CDR3 bases: TGTGCCAGCTGGTCCGGCGGGGGGGCGACAGATACGCAGTATTTT. Protein sequence: CASWSGGGATDTQYF.

Only a few counts were recorded for this clone. The chain carries TRBV5-4 and TRBJ1-1; D ambiguous. Germline-derived CDR1 and CDR2 are SGHNT and YYREEE (reference sequence). There are 12 residues in the CDR3. The V end lost 8 bases, the J end lost 1 base, and 9 bases lay between the germline ends. The CDR3: CASRGSNTEAFF. The DNA of the CDR3 is TGTGCCAGTAGAGGATCGAACACTGAAGCTTTCTTT.

The table lists this clone with a few counts. The rearrangement links TRBV18 to TRBJ1-3; D unresolved. V was clipped by 3 bases and J by 0 bases, with 6 bases between them. In germline, CDR1 is KGHSH, CDR2 LQKENI. CDR3 length equals 14 residues. The CDR3 bases are TGTGCCAGCTCACCTGAGGGCTCTGGAAACACCATATATTTT. This gives the protein CASSPEGSGNTIYF.

CDR3 amino acids: CAISEQTTQETQYF. The CDR3 DNA follows: TGTGCCATCAGTGAACAGACCACGCAAGAGACCCAGTACTTC. This chain links TRBV10-3 with TRBJ2-5; no firm D call. The CDR3 is made up of 14 amino acids. V was clipped by 3 bases and J by 2 bases, with 10 bases between them. Germline V gene data show CDR1 as ENHRY and CDR2 as SYGVKD.

This clone was observed a few times. The chain combines TRBV2 with TRBJ1-5; D is undetermined. The CDR3 spans 13 residues. Germline values: CDR1 SNHLY, CDR2 FYNNEI. V dropped 4 bases and J dropped 3 bases, with 7 bases sitting between them. The CDR3 loop reads CASSGRPNQPQHF. The CDR3 DNA reads as TGTGCCAGCAGTGGGAGGCCCAATCAGCCCCAGCATTTT.

This rearrangement joins TRBV2 to TRBJ1-5; D not resolved. The V gene lost 2 bases and the J gene lost 0 bases, with 17 bases spanning the gap. Germline values: CDR1 SNHLY, CDR2 FYNNEI. This CDR3 has 18 residues. This chain's CDR3 is CASSEWPGGGYSNQPQHF. The CDR3 bases are TGTGCCAGCAGTGAATGGCCCGGAGGAGGGTATAGCAATCAGCCCCAGCATTTT.

The chain uses TRBV29-1 and TRBJ2-7; weak D call: TRBD1 (10 bases). The CDR3 is 15 amino acids. The ends were cut back, 4 bases at V and 4 bases at J, with 20 bases in the middle. Germline values: CDR1 SQVTM, CDR2 ANQGSEA. For the CDR3, the DNA is TGCAGCGTTGTAGGCGGGGGGGACAGGGGTTACGAGCAGTACTTC. This gives the protein CSVVGGGDRGYEQYF.

A few counts support this clone. The chain links TRBV11-2 to TRBJ2-7; D ambiguous. Germline assignment: CDR1 SGHAT and CDR2 FQNNGV. Trimming cost V 1 base and J 6 bases, with 7 bases left between them. The CDR3 is 12 amino acids. This chain's CDR3 is CASSLGGSEQYF. The CDR3 DNA is TGTGCCAGCAGCTTAGGTGGTTCCGAGCAGTACTTC.

The chain joins TRBV9 to TRBJ1-5; no clear D. The CDR3 sequence is 15 residues long. CDR1 is SGDLS, CDR2 YYNGEE, per germline. Between the trimmed V and J ends, which lost 3 bases and 0 bases, there was a span of 10 bases. The chain's CDR3 is CASSGGQDSNQPQHF. The CDR3 coding sequence is TGTGCCAGCAGCGGAGGCCAGGATAGCAATCAGCCCCAGCATTTT.

This clone has more than one count but fewer than ten. The chain joins TRBV7-9 to TRBJ2-7; 8 bases match TRBD1. CDR1 and CDR2 from the germline V gene are SEHNR and FQNEAQ (reference sequence). With V trimmed by 8 bases and J by 6 bases, 6 bases remained unmatched. The CDR3 totals 12 residues. The CDR3 loop is CASGGQGAEQYF. The CDR3 DNA sequence: TGTGCCAGCGGAGGACAGGGTGCCGAGCAGTACTTC.

The chain is built from TRBV5-1 and TRBJ2-2; no firm D call. This CDR3 contains 14 residues. V lost 2 bases and J 0 bases, leaving 5 bases between the germline ends. Germline CDR1 and CDR2: SGHRS and YFSETQ. In DNA form, the CDR3 reads TGCGCCAGCAGCTTCGCACCGAACACCGGGGAGCTGTTTTTT. It codes for CASSFAPNTGELFF.

The V gene is TRBV12-5, the J gene TRBJ1-1; D remains ambiguous. From germline, CDR1 is LGHNT and CDR2 FRNRAP. This CDR3 is built from 13 residues. Trimming took off 9 bases at V and 1 base at J, with 12 bases between the two ends. CDR3 protein: CASSGWRNTEAFF. CDR3 DNA: TGTGCTAGCTCCGGGTGGAGGAACACTGAAGCTTTCTTT.

This clone was seen more than once but under ten times. Other DNA sequences within the sample encode an identical CDR3. The rearrangement joins TRBV5-6 to TRBJ2-1; D is ambiguous. The CDR3 has 12 residues. The germline V gene has CDR1 SGHDT and CDR2 YYEEEE. Between the trimmed V and J ends, which lost 4 bases and 9 bases, there was a span of 11 bases. DNA of the CDR3: TGTGCCAGCAGCCTTGGGGTCCTTGAGCAGTTCTTC. Translating it yields CASSLGVLEQFF.

This clone has just a few counts. This chain links TRBV29-1 with TRBJ1-2, with D possibly being TRBD1 (6 bases). The length of the CDR3 is 13 residues. V was cut by 2 bases and J by 2 bases, with 9 bases left in between. Germline V CDR1 and CDR2: SQVTM, ANQGSEA. The CDR3 is CSVEPTGNYGYTF. CDR3 sequence (DNA): TGCAGCGTTGAACCGACAGGCAACTATGGCTACACCTTC.

The CDR3 region is CASSTPGRGGGNEQFF. DNA of the CDR3: TGTGCCAGCAGCACCCCTGGTCGGGGGGGCGGGAATGAGCAGTTCTTC. The V and J genes are TRBV13 and TRBJ2-1; 8 bases map to TRBD2. CDR3 length: 16 amino acids. J was trimmed by 7 bases and V by 5 bases; bases with no gene match: 13. Germline V gene lookup returns CDR1 PRHDT and CDR2 FYEKMQ (reference sequence).

Comments on this clone: The sample has other DNA sequences that encode this CDR3 too. This chain links TRBV12-5 with TRBJ2-1; D ambiguous. V was trimmed by 1 base and J by 4 bases, leaving 2 bases between them. CDR3 length equals 12 residues. Germline lookup yields CDR1 LGHNT and CDR2 FRNRAP. The CDR3 protein is CASGLGYNEQFF. DNA for the CDR3: TGTGCTAGTGGTTTGGGGTACAATGAGCAGTTCTTC.

This clone was recorded a few times. The chain is built from TRBV5-6 and TRBJ2-1, with unresolved D. V was cut by 0 bases and J by 12 bases, with 10 bases left in between. There are 12 residues in the CDR3. CDR1 is SGHDT, CDR2 YYEEEE, per germline. CDR3 coding DNA: TGTGCCAGCAGCTTGGGGGCCAGGTCGCAGTTCTTC. Encoded protein: CASSLGARSQFF.

The gene calls are TRBV29-1 and TRBJ2-3; 8 bases align to TRBD1. The CDR3 consists of 13 residues. The junction had 6 bases not matched to a gene; V was cut back by 8 bases and J by 2 bases. Looked up from germline, CDR1 is SQVTM and CDR2 is ANQGSEA. The chain's CDR3 is CSTSDRVTDTQYF. The CDR3 coding sequence is TGCAGCACGTCGGACAGGGTCACAGATACGCAGTATTTT.

This clone was counted a few times. V usage is TRBV30 and J usage is TRBJ2-5; no definite D call. The CDR3 runs to 11 residues. The V end was cut by 0 bases, the J end by 10 bases, with 9 bases between. CDR1 and CDR2 (germline): GTSNPN, SVGIG (reference sequence). DNA of the CDR3: TGTGCCTGGAGTGTAGAGGTGGACCAGTACTTC. It yields the protein CAWSVEVDQYF.

In this sample, this clone turned up a few times. Other DNA sequences from this sample encode an identical CDR3 as well. This chain connects TRBV27 to TRBJ2-2; unclear D gene. The CDR3 runs to 11 residues. Per the germline V gene, CDR1 is MNHEY and CDR2 is SMNVEV (reference sequence). V was pared by 5 bases and J by 8 bases, with 6 bases between. CDR3 in DNA: TGTGCCAGCAGTAAGACAGGGGAGCTGTTTTTT. Amino acid sequence: CASSKTGELFF.

This clone was seen a handful of times. Distinct nucleotide sequences in the sample also encode this CDR3. This rearrangement joins TRBV29-1 to TRBJ1-1, with 9 positions matching TRBD1. The CDR3 runs to 13 residues. CDR1 SQVTM and CDR2 ANQGSEA come from the germline V gene. V gave up 3 bases and J gave up 2 bases; unmatched junction bases: 1. CDR3 loop: CSVEGQGNTEAFF. CDR3 DNA sequence: TGCAGCGTTGAGGGACAGGGCAACACTGAAGCTTTCTTT.

The V gene is TRBV2, the J gene TRBJ2-4; a possible D gene is TRBD1 (6 bases). CDR1 is SNHLY and CDR2 is FYNNEI in the germline V gene. V dropped 11 bases and J dropped 15 bases, with 20 bases sitting between them. The CDR3 is 11 residues long. CDR3 bases: TGTGCCCGCAAAGTGCAGGGGAATTTGTACTTC. It is translated as CARKVQGNLYF. Drawing the rest from reference TRBV2 and TRBJ2-4, the complete variable domain is EPEVTQTPSHQVTQMGQEVILRCVPISNHLYFYWYRQILGQKVEFLVSFYNNEISEKSEIFDDQFSVERPDGSNFTLKIRSTKLEDSAMYFCARKVQGNLYFGAGTRLSVL.

The J gene is TRBJ1-1, the V gene TRBV19; D uncertain. V was pared by 7 bases and J by 6 bases, with 15 bases between. Germline CDR1 and CDR2: LNHDA and SQIVND (reference sequence). The CDR3 has 13 residues. The CDR3 sequence is CASKVAGWAEAFF. The DNA of the CDR3 is TGTGCCAGTAAGGTGGCAGGTTGGGCTGAAGCTTTCTTT.

This clone was observed once. This chain uses TRBV5-1 with TRBJ1-6, with a tentative D call TRBD1 (6 bases). The germline V and J ends were trimmed by 4 bases and 6 bases, with 11 bases remaining between them. Germline-derived CDR1 and CDR2 are SGHRS and YFSETQ. There are 14 residues in the CDR3. This CDR3 is CASSLEGVNSPLHF. The CDR3 DNA sequence: TGCGCCAGCAGCCTGGAGGGGGTTAATTCACCCCTCCACTTT.